This T cell receptor beta chain was recovered during a study of beta chain features in type 1 diabetes. The CDR3 covers 16 residues. The ends lost 10 bases at V and 1 base at J; junction bases unmatched: 14. Germline CDR1 is MDHEN and CDR2 is SYDVKM. The count of this clone is one. The sequenced template was cDNA made from the entire isolated RNA. Assay used: immunoSEQ multiplex PCR; TCRdb lists only in-frame clones, some missing. The data contain over 700,000 clones, about a sixth of them singletons. The sequenced material came from naive CD4+ T cells from blood. The chain links TRBV28 to TRBJ1-2; 8 nucleotides line up with TRBD1. The sequence was collected from a woman aged 18-35 years in good health. CDR3 protein: CAILGVGTGHNYGYTF. The DNA of the CDR3 is TGTGCCATCTTGGGGGTCGGGACAGGCCATAACTATGGCTACACCTTC.